These T cell receptor beta chains were read from a single sample in a study of T cell repertoires in cytomegalovirus infection. These receptors have no identified antigens. TCRdb fed the reads into MiXCR, producing one record per CDR3 protein. The sample lists 600,000 to 700,000 distinct CDR3 sequences, around 32% seen once, with 15% to 20% in the top ten. This specimen consisted of cultured PBMCs, obtained from culture after CMV antigen stimulation. These TCRs come from a human donor in good health (CMV status not recorded). Some clones in this sample may be carry-over from other donors' samples. CDR3s include the opening cysteine and the closing phenylalanine or tryptophan. The order of the fields is clone size, V gene, J gene, CDR3 length, D gene, CDR3 protein, CDR3 DNA. D genes are given only for firm matches. Rows give clone size only sometimes, using once, few, many, or a class for an expanded clone.

-,TRBV6-2/TRBV6-3,TRBJ2-3,15,-,CASNPVWGPTDTQYF,TGTGCCAGCAACCCGGTTTGGGGGCCCACAGATACGCAGTATTTT
-,TRBV14,TRBJ2-1,15,-,CASRMRGGNVNEQFF,TGTGCCAGCAGGATGAGGGGGGGCAATGTCAATGAGCAGTTCTTC
many,TRBV7-2,TRBJ2-3,18,TRBD2,CASSASRGERAGTDTQYF,TGTGCCAGCAGCGCCTCTCGGGGGGAGCGGGCCGGGACAGATACGCAGTATTTT
-,TRBV4-3,TRBJ1-1,14,-,CASSQGAGATEAFF,TGCGCCAGCAGCCAAGGCGCAGGGGCCACTGAAGCTTTCTTT
-,TRBV19,TRBJ2-2,16,-,CASSALMGQNTGELFF,TGTGCCAGTAGTGCCTTAATGGGACAGAACACCGGGGAGCTGTTTTTT
-,TRBV10-3,TRBJ2-7,15,TRBD1,CAILGRTGVAYEQYF,TGTGCCATCCTGGGGCGGACAGGGGTGGCCTACGAGCAGTACTTC
many,TRBV7-9,TRBJ1-5,16,-,CASSLHSGLLNQPQHF,TGTGCCAGCAGCCTTCACAGCGGACTCCTCAATCAGCCCCAGCATTTT
-,TRBV28,TRBJ1-1,12,-,CASSFSEVKAFF,TGTGCCAGCAGTTTTTCAGAGGTTAAAGCTTTCTTT
many,TRBV7-8,TRBJ2-6,15,-,CASSPPWTGANVLTF,TGTGCCAGCAGCCCCCCTTGGACCGGGGCCAACGTCCTGACTTTC
-,TRBV27,TRBJ2-3,14,TRBD1,CASWQGGYHDTQYF,TGTGCCAGTTGGCAAGGGGGCTATCACGATACGCAGTATTTT
few,TRBV6-1,TRBJ2-1,15,-,CASRFREQGINEQFF,TGTGCCAGCAGATTTCGAGAACAGGGTATTAATGAGCAGTTCTTC
many,TRBV7-2,TRBJ2-1,15,TRBD2,CASSLWTSGGNEQFF,TGTGCCAGCAGCCTATGGACTAGCGGGGGGAATGAGCAGTTCTTC
-,TRBV2,TRBJ2-3,15,TRBD2,CASSHGTSQLTRQYF,TGTGCCAGCAGCCACGGGACTAGCCAACTAACTCGGCAGTATTTT
-,TRBV7-8,TRBJ1-6,18,-,CASRRNSPGLGTNSPLHF,TGTGCCAGCAGGCGTAATTCTCCAGGGTTGGGAACCAATTCACCCCTCCACTTT
many,TRBV4-2,TRBJ2-1,14,-,CASSRGGPYNEQFF,TGTGCCAGCAGCCGGGGGGGGCCCTACAATGAGCAGTTCTTC
-,TRBV7-9,TRBJ1-2,14,TRBD1,CASSGTGGLSGYTF,TGTGCCAGCAGCGGGACAGGAGGATTATCTGGCTACACCTTC
-,TRBV19,TRBJ2-1,14,-,CASSMAGTDNEQFF,TGTGCCAGTAGTATGGCGGGGACGGACAATGAGCAGTTCTTC
-,TRBV29-1,TRBJ1-4,14,-,CSVRRVATNEKLFF,TGCAGCGTCCGGAGGGTTGCAACTAATGAAAAACTGTTTTTT
-,TRBV11-2,TRBJ2-1,17,TRBD2,CASSSGTRRDYINEQFF,TGTGCCAGCAGCTCAGGGACGCGCAGGGACTACATCAATGAGCAGTTCTTC
-,TRBV6-2/TRBV6-3,TRBJ1-1,13,-,CASSSGGVAEAFF,TGTGCCAGCAGTTCAGGCGGGGTGGCTGAAGCTTTCTTT
-,TRBV15,TRBJ1-2,14,-,CATSSRVSVDGYTF,TGTGCCACCAGCAGCAGGGTTTCCGTCGACGGCTACACCTTC
many,TRBV7-2,TRBJ2-7,14,-,CASSLSTAIREQYF,TGTGCCAGCAGCTTAAGTACCGCGATTAGGGAGCAGTACTTC
few,TRBV19,TRBJ1-1,11,-,CASSIDTEAFF,TGTGCCAGTAGTATCGACACTGAAGCTTTCTTT
-,TRBV7-9,TRBJ2-7,15,-,CASSFPPRGVYEQYF,TGTGCCAGCAGCTTCCCACCCAGAGGAGTCTACGAGCAGTACTTC
few,TRBV7-2,TRBJ1-6,15,-,CASSLLPSAVSPLHF,TGTGCCAGCAGCTTGCTCCCCTCGGCGGTTTCACCCCTCCACTTT
-,TRBV5-4,TRBJ2-5,14,TRBD2,CASSFRGGQETQYF,TGTGCCAGCAGCTTCCGGGGGGGCCAAGAGACCCAGTACTTC
few,TRBV7-2,TRBJ2-2,14,-,CASSSQGHTGELFF,TGTGCCAGCAGCTCACAGGGACACACCGGGGAGCTGTTTTTT
-,TRBV5-6,TRBJ2-5,14,-,CASSPDWGGGTQYF,TGTGCCAGCAGCCCCGACTGGGGAGGGGGGACCCAGTACTTC
few,TRBV20-1,TRBJ2-1,14,TRBD2,CSAQLAGGPNEQFF,TGCAGTGCTCAACTAGCGGGGGGACCGAATGAGCAGTTCTTC
-,TRBV20-1,TRBJ2-5,16,TRBD2,CSAQVGLAGLRETQYF,TGCAGTGCTCAGGTTGGCCTAGCGGGACTCAGAGAGACCCAGTACTTC
many,TRBV7-2,TRBJ2-1,13,-,CASSSTTYNEQFF,TGTGCCAGCAGCTCCACCACTTATAATGAGCAGTTCTTC
-,TRBV6-1,TRBJ2-7,11,-,CASSQIYEQYF,TGTGCCAGCAGTCAAATTTACGAGCAGTACTTC
once,TRBV12-3/TRBV12-4,TRBJ2-1,16,TRBD2,CASSGLTSGHYNEQFF,TGTGCCAGCAGTGGTTTGACTAGCGGGCATTACAATGAGCAGTTCTTC
-,TRBV12-3/TRBV12-4,TRBJ2-1,17,TRBD2,CASSPLSGRGSYNEQFF,TGTGCCAGCAGTCCCCTTAGCGGGAGGGGGTCCTACAATGAGCAGTTCTTC
-,TRBV30,TRBJ2-6,17,-,CAWIRGRDNSGANVLTF,TGTGCCTGGATAAGGGGCAGGGACAACTCTGGGGCCAACGTCCTGACTTTC
few,TRBV28,TRBJ2-3,14,TRBD2,CASGSRGAGDTQYF,TGTGCCAGCGGATCGCGGGGGGCAGGAGATACGCAGTATTTT
few,TRBV28,TRBJ2-7,19,TRBD2,CASSTASGTGLAGGFEQYF,TGTGCCAGCAGTACCGCTTCCGGGACCGGACTAGCGGGAGGTTTCGAGCAGTACTTC
few,TRBV7-2,TRBJ1-1,12,TRBD1,CASSSNRGQAFF,TGTGCCAGCAGTTCGAACAGGGGGCAAGCTTTCTTT
-,TRBV6-2/TRBV6-3,TRBJ2-7,19,-,CASSYSTPAVGKEPYEQYF,TGTGCCAGCAGTTACTCGACACCGGCAGTAGGAAAAGAGCCCTACGAGCAGTACTTC
few,TRBV6-6,TRBJ1-1,14,TRBD1,CASSSDRGLAEAFF,TGTGCCAGCAGCTCGGACAGGGGGCTCGCTGAAGCTTTCTTT
few,TRBV11-2,TRBJ2-2,19,TRBD2,CASSATLGVAGGATGELFF,TGTGCCAGCAGCGCTACGTTAGGGGTCGCGGGAGGGGCCACCGGGGAGCTGTTTTTT
many,TRBV4-1,TRBJ2-2,17,TRBD2,CASSQDSGATNTGELFF,TGCGCCAGCAGCCAAGATAGCGGGGCAACGAACACCGGGGAGCTGTTTTTT
many,TRBV7-2,TRBJ2-2,15,TRBD2,CASSLQRENTGELFF,TGTGCCAGCAGCTTACAGCGGGAGAACACCGGGGAGCTGTTTTTT
-,TRBV18,TRBJ1-3,16,-,CASSRDPPISGNTIYF,TGTGCCAGCTCACGGGACCCTCCAATCTCTGGAAACACCATATATTTT
-,TRBV10-3,TRBJ2-1,12,-,CAISEVSWQQFF,TGTGCCATCAGTGAAGTGAGCTGGCAGCAGTTCTTC
-,TRBV3-1,TRBJ2-1,14,TRBD2,CASSRGLANNEQFF,TGTGCCAGCAGCCGGGGACTAGCTAACAATGAGCAGTTCTTC